This entry lists 21 T cell receptor beta chains sequenced from one sample in a study of Graves' ophthalmopathy and Graves' hyperthyroidism. RNA transcripts were the template, and TCR beta CDR3 regions were amplified from them. After a first-round RT-PCR with HTBI primers, a second-round multiplex PCR was run. TCRdb used MiXCR to reprocess the multiplex PCR reads, holding one entry per CDR3 protein. The data contain approximately 1.2 million distinct CDR3 sequences, about 36% of them seen just once; the ten biggest clones take up approximately 12%. The source material was peripheral blood or thyroid tissue (not recorded which). The receptors were sampled from an adult man with Graves' hyperthyroidism.

The chain carries TRBV25-1 and TRBJ1-2, with TRBD1 matching over 10 bases. CDR3 size: 15 residues. The V and J ends lost 6 bases and 6 bases, in that order; junction bases with no gene match: 10. Germline V lookup: CDR1 MGHDK, CDR2 SYGVNS. As DNA, the CDR3 is TGTGCCAGCAGAGGGAGCGACAGGGGGCGGGATGGCTACACCTTC. The encoded protein is CASRGSDRGRDGYTF.

This clonotype appeared a few times. The V call is TRBV19, the J call TRBJ2-2, with 9 bases lining up with TRBD1. CDR3 size: 15 residues. V gave up 7 bases and J gave up 5 bases; unmatched junction bases: 8. Germline V CDR1 and CDR2: LNHDA, SQIVND (reference sequence). Here the CDR3 reads CASIEQGASTGELFF. CDR3 nucleotides: TGTGCCAGTATAGAACAGGGGGCATCGACCGGGGAGCTGTTTTTT.

This clonotype was counted at least ten times. This chain uses TRBV7-6 with TRBJ2-7; D is unresolved. V lost 5 bases, J lost 5 bases, and 16 bases lay in between. The CDR3 extends over 14 amino acids. Looked up from germline, CDR1 is SGHVS and CDR2 is FNYEAQ. In nucleotides, the CDR3 is TGTGCCAGCAGCCCAGCGTATAGGGCCCACGAGCAGTACTTC. This codes for CASSPAYRAHEQYF. The whole variable domain, filled in from reference TRBV7-6 and TRBJ2-7, reads GAGVSQSPRYKVTKRGQDVALRCDPISGHVSLYWYRQALGQGPEFLTYFNYEAQQDKSGLPNDRFSAERPEGSISTLTIQRTEQRDSAMYRCASSPAYRAHEQYFGPGTRLTVT.

This clonotype was counted at least ten times. The chain links TRBV2 to TRBJ1-5; 9 bases line up with TRBD1. V was clipped by 9 bases and J by 5 bases; unmatched bases: 5. This CDR3 is built from 13 residues. CDR1 is SNHLY and CDR2 is FYNNEI in the germline V gene. The CDR3 nucleotides read TGTGCCAGAGGCCGGGACAGGGATCAGCCCCAGCATTTT. It codes for CARGRDRDQPQHF.

DNA for the CDR3: TGTGCCAGCTCACCTCCGGGACTAGTGGGTGAGCAGTACTTC. It codes for CASSPPGLVGEQYF. J is TRBJ2-7 and V is TRBV9; 8 bases match TRBD2. Germline assignment: CDR1 SGDLS and CDR2 YYNGEE. V gave up 7 bases and J gave up 7 bases; unmatched junction bases: 13. The CDR3 is 14 amino acids.

As for this clonotype: This may be a read error: a much more frequent sequence differs by one nucleotide. The rearrangement uses TRBV9 and TRBJ1-4; a weak D match, TRBD1 (5 bases). V lost 3 bases, J lost 8 bases, and 20 bases lay in between. This CDR3 is 16 amino acids long. Germline CDR1 is SGDLS and CDR2 is YYNGEE. In DNA, the CDR3 is TGTGCCAGCAGCGCAGACAGCCCAGGGTGTTCGGAAAAACTGTTTTTT. Translation gives CASSADSPGCSEKLFF.

This rearrangement joins TRBV10-3 to TRBJ2-7; possibly TRBD1 for D (7 bases). V shed 5 bases and J shed 0 bases, with 17 bases lying between them. This CDR3 contains 16 residues. Germline V gives CDR1 ENHRY, CDR2 SYGVKD. CDR3: CAISPGQGGSSYEQYF. The CDR3 DNA reads TGTGCCATCAGTCCTGGTCAGGGGGGTAGCTCCTACGAGCAGTACTTC.

V and J are TRBV24-1 and TRBJ1-5, with a possible D match to TRBD1 (6 bases). This CDR3 is built from 13 residues. The germline gives CDR1 KGHDR, CDR2 SFDVKD. CDR3 bases: TGTGCAACCGAAGGACAGTCCAATCAGCCCCAGCATTTT. Residues: CATEGQSNQPQHF.

This clonotype was detected many times. The V call is TRBV28, the J call TRBJ1-2, with D uncertain. The CDR3 length is 15 residues. The V end was cut by 5 bases, the J end by 0 bases, with 13 bases between. Germline V CDR1 and CDR2: MDHEN, SYDVKM. The CDR3 loop reads CASSLPTGANYGYTF. CDR3 nucleotide sequence: TGTGCCAGCAGTCTCCCGACGGGTGCTAACTATGGCTACACCTTC.

In its sample, this clonotype was seen many times. The chain carries TRBV5-1 and TRBJ1-3; D is unclear. The V gene lost 0 bases and the J gene lost 0 bases, with 7 bases spanning the gap. There are 15 residues in the CDR3. The germline gives CDR1 SGHRS, CDR2 YFSETQ. As DNA, the CDR3 is TGCGCCAGCAGCTTGGTTCCGTTCTCTGGAAACACCATATATTTT. Translating it yields CASSLVPFSGNTIYF.

This clonotype was counted at least ten times. The chain carries TRBV5-1 and TRBJ1-1; D may be TRBD1 (6 bases). Germline V gene lookup returns CDR1 SGHRS and CDR2 YFSETQ. The V gene lost 3 bases and the J gene lost 1 base, with 10 bases spanning the gap. The CDR3 has 14 amino acids. The CDR3 region has the DNA TGCGCCAGCAGCTGGGCAGGGGCGAACACTGAAGCTTTCTTT. Its protein product is CASSWAGANTEAFF.

In its sample, this clonotype was seen a few times. The chain couples TRBV7-9 to TRBJ2-2; the match to TRBD1 covers 12 bases. The CDR3 covers 17 residues. Germline values: CDR1 SEHNR, CDR2 FQNEAQ (reference sequence). V trimming: 0 bases; J trimming: 8 bases; junction bases outside the gene matches: 7. The CDR3 spells CASSLALGQGASGELFF. CDR3 coding DNA: TGTGCCAGCAGCTTAGCGCTGGGACAGGGGGCGTCTGGGGAGCTGTTTTTT.

The chain joins TRBV7-3 to TRBJ2-5; the D gene is possibly TRBD1 (6 bases). CDR3 length: 19 residues. CDR1 is SGHTA and CDR2 is FQGTGA in the germline V gene. Trimming took off 5 bases at V and 5 bases at J, with 30 bases between the two ends. The CDR3 DNA sequence: TGTGCCAGCAGCGAGGCCAGTGTGGGGACACGTCGCCTCGTGGAGACCCAGTACTTC. Translation: CASSEASVGTRRLVETQYF.

V usage is TRBV9 and J usage is TRBJ1-2, with D unclear. CDR3 length equals 13 residues. Germline-derived CDR1 and CDR2 are SGDLS and YYNGEE. V lost 5 bases to trimming and J lost 4 bases, with 12 bases between them. CDR3 DNA sequence: TGTGCCAGCAGTTGCAATGGACTCTATGGCTACACCTTC. Protein: CASSCNGLYGYTF.

This clonotype has just a few counts. This chain connects TRBV6-5 to TRBJ2-7; 12 bases fit TRBD2. CDR1 and CDR2 from the germline V gene are MNHEY and SVGAGI. This CDR3 is built from 16 residues. Losses at the gene ends were 5 bases for V and 5 bases for J; bases not matched to a gene: 10. This chain's CDR3 is CASSEDRLAGVHEQYF. The DNA for the CDR3 is TGTGCCAGCAGTGAAGACCGACTAGCGGGAGTTCACGAGCAGTACTTC.

This clonotype was counted between two and nine times. The chain couples TRBV20-1 to TRBJ2-2, with 14 bases lining up with TRBD2. This CDR3 spans 16 amino acids. Germline lookup yields CDR1 DFQATT and CDR2 SNEGSKA (reference sequence). After removal of 3 bases from V and 4 bases from J, the junction contained 4 bases not matched to a gene. CDR3 DNA sequence: TGCAGTGCTAGGGGGACTAGCGGGGGCCTCACCGGGGAGCTGTTTTTT. This codes for CSARGTSGGLTGELFF.

This clonotype was counted ten times or more. The chain employs TRBV7-2 and TRBJ2-5; no reliable D call. The CDR3 runs to 13 residues. Germline CDR1 SGHTA, CDR2 FQGNSA. V lost 5 bases and J lost 4, with 11 bases in between. CDR3 coding DNA: TGTGCCAGCAGCCCGCGGAGTACAGAGACCCAGTACTTC. Its protein is CASSPRSTETQYF.

The CDR3 sequence is CASSYRAQNTEAFF. As DNA, the CDR3 is TGCGCCAGCAGCTATAGGGCCCAGAACACTGAAGCTTTCTTT. The chain links TRBV5-1 to TRBJ1-1; D remains unclear. The CDR3 runs to 14 residues. In germline, CDR1 is SGHRS, CDR2 YFSETQ. The V end lost 3 bases, the J end lost 1 base, and 10 bases lay between the germline ends.

The chain uses TRBV7-8 and TRBJ1-2; 11 bases map to TRBD1. Germline V CDR1 and CDR2: SGHVS, FQNEAQ. Losses at the gene ends were 5 bases for V and 9 bases for J; bases not matched to a gene: 5. CDR3 length: 13 amino acids. The CDR3 spells CASSQGQGERYTF. CDR3 nucleotides: TGTGCCAGCAGCCAGGGACAGGGGGAGCGCTACACCTTC.

This clonotype was detected a few times. The chain employs TRBV10-3 and TRBJ1-2; D is perhaps TRBD1 (5 bases). The CDR3 extends over 12 amino acids. Germline loops: CDR1 ENHRY, CDR2 SYGVKD. Trimming left V 0 bases short and J 6 bases short, with 5 bases between. CDR3 amino acids: CAISESGDGYTF. CDR3 DNA: TGTGCCATCAGTGAGTCAGGGGATGGCTACACCTTC.

In this sample, this clonotype turned up many times. The chain links TRBV7-3 to TRBJ2-6; D call uncertain. The CDR3 loop spans 15 amino acids. Germline CDR1 is SGHTA and CDR2 is FQGTGA. Between the trimmed V and J ends, which lost 4 bases and 0 bases, there was a span of 7 bases. CDR3 amino acids: CASSSSGSGANVLTF. The DNA for the CDR3 is TGTGCCAGCAGCTCTTCGGGCTCTGGGGCCAACGTCCTGACTTTC.